The 17 T cell receptor beta chains reported below all come from one sample, sequenced in a study of blood T cell repertoires in COVID-19. Using immunoSEQ multiplex PCR, the repertoire was profiled, and TCRdb retains in-frame clones only, with some absent. Of 200,000 to 300,000 clones in the sample, nearly 85% are singletons; the top ten hold over 4.5%. Sequenced sample: peripheral blood. These receptors were obtained from a human donor in a cohort sampled during active COVID-19.

This clone was counted only a few times. This chain joins TRBV30 and TRBJ2-7; a possible D gene is TRBD1 (5 bases). Germline V gene lookup returns CDR1 GTSNPN and CDR2 SVGIG (reference sequence). The CDR3 loop spans 12 amino acids. The V gene lost 3 bases and the J gene lost 3 bases, with 9 bases spanning the gap. The CDR3 loop is CAWRGQYYEQYF. CDR3 sequence (DNA): TGTGCCTGGAGGGGGCAATACTACGAGCAGTACTTC.

The chain combines TRBV6-5 with TRBJ2-3; the match to TRBD2 covers 9 bases. V was pared by 4 bases and J by 1 base, with 3 bases of the junction left unmatched. Germline CDR1 is MNHEY and CDR2 is SVGAGI. This CDR3 is 15 amino acids long. The DNA for the CDR3 is TGTGCCAGCAGTTCCCAGCGGGGGGGCACAGATACGCAGTATTTT. This sequence encodes CASSSQRGGTDTQYF.

The chain employs TRBV13 and TRBJ1-1, with 7 bases lining up with TRBD1. The CDR3 spans 15 residues. J was trimmed by 5 bases and V by 1 base; bases with no gene match: 7. The germline gives CDR1 PRHDT, CDR2 FYEKMQ (reference sequence). The CDR3 region is CASSLDNRGSTEAFF. The CDR3 bases are TGTGCCAGCAGCTTAGATAACAGGGGAAGTACTGAAGCTTTCTTT.

This clone was recorded once. The V and J genes are TRBV27 and TRBJ2-7, with TRBD2 matching 8 bases. This CDR3 region has 15 residues. Germline CDR1 is MNHEY and CDR2 is SMNVEV (reference sequence). Trimming at V came to 2 bases and at J to 3 bases, leaving 6 bases not matched to a gene. CDR3 DNA sequence: TGTGCCAGCAGTTTAAGGGCTAGCGGGCTCTACGAGCAGTACTTC. It encodes CASSLRASGLYEQYF.

The genes are TRBV25-1 and TRBJ2-7; perhaps TRBD2 as D (5 bases). This CDR3 comprises 12 residues. V was clipped by 4 bases and J by 6 bases, with 10 bases between them. Looked up from germline, CDR1 is MGHDK and CDR2 is SYGVNS. This chain's CDR3 is CASSVPGGEQYF. The CDR3 DNA reads as TGTGCCAGCAGTGTCCCTGGAGGCGAGCAGTACTTC.

This rearrangement joins TRBV5-4 to TRBJ2-3; TRBD2 aligns across 13 bases. Germline CDR1 is SGHNT and CDR2 is YYREEE (reference sequence). This CDR3 contains 17 residues. Unmatched junction bases numbered 5, after V lost 3 bases and J lost 1 base. The CDR3 DNA reads TGTGCCAGCAGCTGGACTAGCGGGGGTTTTGGCACAGATACGCAGTATTTT. Translation: CASSWTSGGFGTDTQYF.

There are a few counts of this clone. The chain links TRBV27 to TRBJ1-5; 7 bases align to TRBD1. The ends lost 1 base at V and 6 bases at J; junction bases unmatched: 0. Per germline, CDR1 MNHEY and CDR2 SMNVEV (reference sequence). The CDR3 is made up of 13 amino acids. CDR3 in DNA: TGTGCCAGCAGTTTATACAGGGGTCAGCCCCAGCATTTT. It is translated as CASSLYRGQPQHF.

DNA of the CDR3: TGTGCCAGCAGCCCCAGGGGTCCCGATGAGCAGTTCTTC. It specifies CASSPRGPDEQFF. This chain connects TRBV7-9 to TRBJ2-1, with D perhaps TRBD1 (6 bases). The CDR3 has 13 amino acids. Germline assignment: CDR1 SEHNR and CDR2 FQNEAQ (reference sequence). Between the trimmed V and J ends, which lost 5 bases and 8 bases, there was a span of 13 bases.

The V and J genes are TRBV10-1 and TRBJ2-7, with 7 bases that match TRBD1. This CDR3 spans 14 amino acids. Germline V gives CDR1 WNHNN, CDR2 SYGVQD (reference sequence). V was pared by 4 bases and J by 3 bases, with 6 bases of the junction left unmatched. DNA of the CDR3: TGCGCCAGCAGTGCAGGGGGAAATCTCTACGAGCAGTACTTC. The encoded protein is CASSAGGNLYEQYF.

The table lists this clone with a count of one. The rearrangement uses TRBV7-9 and TRBJ2-3, with D tentatively TRBD2 (5 bases). Germline V gene sequence: CDR1 SEHNR, CDR2 FQNEAQ (reference sequence). CDR3 size: 13 residues. V lost 3 bases and J lost 6, with 10 bases in between. Here the CDR3 DNA reads TGTGCCAGCAGCTTGGGCCGAGGGGATACGCAGTATTTT. Protein: CASSLGRGDTQYF.

V is TRBV9 and J is TRBJ2-5, with D possibly matching TRBD1 (5 bases). Trimming took off 3 bases at V and 5 bases at J, with 11 bases between the two ends. The CDR3 has 13 amino acids. Germline-derived CDR1 and CDR2 are SGDLS and YYNGEE. CDR3 amino acids: CASSGQGGETQYF. The DNA of the CDR3 is TGTGCCAGCAGCGGGCAGGGCGGCGAGACCCAGTACTTC.

The chain employs TRBV5-1 and TRBJ1-5; D gene uncertain. Germline assignment: CDR1 SGHRS and CDR2 YFSETQ. CDR3 size: 15 residues. Deletions cut 4 bases from V and 7 bases from J, with 18 bases between. The CDR3 spells CASSPDGPPVQPQHF. CDR3 nucleotides: TGCGCCAGCAGCCCGGATGGGCCCCCTGTACAGCCCCAGCATTTT. Based on the CDR3 plus reference TRBV5-1 and TRBJ1-5, the full variable domain is KAGVTQTPRYLIKTRGQQVTLSCSPISGHRSVSWYQQTPGQGLQFLFEYFSETQRNKGNFPGRFSGRQFSNSRSEMNVSTLELGDSALYLCASSPDGPPVQPQHFGDGTRLSIL.

A single count supports this clone. V usage is TRBV6-5 and J usage is TRBJ1-5; D remains unclear. Germline V gene data show CDR1 as MNHEY and CDR2 as SVGAGI. This CDR3 is 15 amino acids long. The germline V and J ends were trimmed by 10 bases and 2 bases, with 18 bases remaining between them. Here the CDR3 reads CATQPAGLGNQPQHF. DNA for the CDR3: TGTGCCACCCAACCGGCAGGCCTGGGCAATCAGCCCCAGCATTTT.

This rearrangement joins TRBV18 to TRBJ1-4; possibly TRBD1 for D (6 bases). The V end was cut by 3 bases, the J end by 7 bases, with 18 bases between. The CDR3 contains 16 residues. Germline-derived CDR1 and CDR2 are KGHSH and LQKENI. In DNA, the CDR3 is TGTGCCAGCTCACCCACAGGGATCCAATTCGTTGAAAAACTGTTTTTT. It yields the protein CASSPTGIQFVEKLFF.

The J gene is TRBJ2-7, the V gene TRBV7-6; 11 bases are a match to TRBD1. The CDR3 has 17 amino acids. The V and J ends lost 1 base and 5 bases, in that order; junction bases with no gene match: 10. Per germline, CDR1 SGHVS and CDR2 FNYEAQ. The CDR3 sequence is CASSLVAGQGAIDEQYF. CDR3 nucleotide sequence: TGTGCCAGCAGCTTAGTAGCCGGACAGGGGGCAATCGACGAGCAGTACTTC.

The CDR3 nucleotides read TGTGCCACCAGTGATTCTGGGACAGGGGCTAGCACAGATACGCAGTATTTT. It is translated as CATSDSGTGASTDTQYF. The rearrangement joins TRBV24-1 to TRBJ2-3, with 10 bases that match TRBD1. Germline lookup yields CDR1 KGHDR and CDR2 SFDVKD. The V gene end was trimmed by 2 bases and the J gene end by 0 bases; junction bases not matched to a gene: 4. The CDR3 sequence is 17 residues long.

CDR3 sequence reads: CASSPVGSGLNTEAFF. The CDR3 region has the DNA TGTGCCAGCTCACCAGTAGGATCGGGATTGAACACTGAAGCTTTCTTT. The chain carries TRBV18 and TRBJ1-1; D is ambiguous. V lost 2 bases and J 0 bases, leaving 13 bases between the germline ends. The CDR3 extends over 16 amino acids. CDR1 and CDR2 from the germline V gene are KGHSH and LQKENI.